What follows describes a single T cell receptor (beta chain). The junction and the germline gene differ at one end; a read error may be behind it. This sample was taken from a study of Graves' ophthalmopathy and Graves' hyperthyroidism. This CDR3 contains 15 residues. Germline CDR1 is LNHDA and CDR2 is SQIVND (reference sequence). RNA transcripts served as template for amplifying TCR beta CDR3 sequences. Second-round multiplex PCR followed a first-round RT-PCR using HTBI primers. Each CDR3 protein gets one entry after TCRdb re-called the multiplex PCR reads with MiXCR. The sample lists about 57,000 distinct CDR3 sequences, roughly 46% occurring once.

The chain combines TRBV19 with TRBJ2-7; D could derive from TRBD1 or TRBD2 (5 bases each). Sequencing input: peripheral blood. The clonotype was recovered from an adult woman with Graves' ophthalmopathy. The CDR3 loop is CASSIGGAGAYEQYF. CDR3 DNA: TGTGCCAGCAGTATTGGTGGGGCGGGCGCCTACGAGCAGTACTTC.